This entry lists 25 T cell receptor beta chains sequenced from one sample in a study of blood T cell repertoires in COVID-19. Clones were sequenced by immunoSEQ multiplex PCR, and TCRdb holds only the in-frame ones, with some missing. The top ten clones hold 14% to 15% of a sample with about 53,000 clones, about 80% of them seen once. The sequenced material came from peripheral blood. These receptors all stem from a human donor in a cohort sampled during active COVID-19.

The chain carries TRBV7-6 and TRBJ2-3; 9 bases are shared with TRBD2. The germline V gene has CDR1 SGHVS and CDR2 FNYEAQ. V lost 4 bases and J lost 4; bases outside the gene matches: 3. The CDR3 loop spans 14 amino acids. The CDR3 is CASSSGLASDTQYF. CDR3 DNA sequence: TGTGCCAGCAGCTCGGGACTAGCCTCAGATACGCAGTATTTT.

This clone appeared a few times. The chain couples TRBV12-3 or TRBV12-4 to TRBJ2-7; D possibly corresponds to TRBD2 (6 bases). The CDR3 consists of 11 residues. Trimming shortened V by 7 bases and J by 6 bases, and 10 bases separated the two germline ends. CDR3 DNA: TGTGCCAGCACCCAAGCGGGCGAGCAGTACTTC. Amino acids: CASTQAGEQYF.

J is TRBJ2-3 and V is TRBV5-1; tentatively, D is TRBD2 (5 bases). V gave up 0 bases and J gave up 3 bases, with 11 bases separating them. The germline V gene encodes CDR1 SGHRS and CDR2 YFSETQ. The CDR3 contains 15 residues. As DNA, the CDR3 is TGCGCCAGCAGCTTGGATGTTAGCGAAACAGATACGCAGTATTTT. This gives the protein CASSLDVSETDTQYF.

V and J are TRBV7-3 and TRBJ2-1; TRBD1 might be the D (6 bases). Germline assignment: CDR1 SGHTA and CDR2 FQGTGA. This CDR3 region has 15 residues. V lost 5 bases, J lost 5 bases, and 16 bases lay in between. The CDR3 DNA is TGTGCCAGCAGCCCAGACAGGCTACAGAACAATGAGCAGTTCTTC. It translates to CASSPDRLQNNEQFF.

The chain recombines TRBV5-1 with TRBJ2-1; 13 nucleotides agree with TRBD2. V was clipped by 2 bases and J by 0 bases; unmatched bases: 8. The germline gives CDR1 SGHRS, CDR2 YFSETQ. The CDR3 runs to 19 residues. Here the CDR3 DNA reads TGCGCCAGCAGCTTCTATGGACTAGCGGGGGATAGCTCCTACAATGAGCAGTTCTTC. Amino acids: CASSFYGLAGDSSYNEQFF.

The chain couples TRBV21-1 to TRBJ1-3; the table names TRBD1, a call not compared with the DNA. TRBV21-1 is an annotated pseudogene. CDR3 length: 18 residues. For the CDR3, the DNA is TGTGCCAGCAGTTCTATTCCGGGACAGCCGAGCTCTGGAAACACCATATATTTT. Its translation: CASSSIPGQPSSGNTIYF.

The chain carries TRBV11-2 and TRBJ2-3, with 10 positions matching TRBD2. CDR1 is SGHAT and CDR2 is FQNNGV in the germline V gene. With V trimmed by 3 bases and J by 3 bases, 3 bases remained unmatched. The CDR3 consists of 15 residues. In DNA, the CDR3 is TGTGCCAGCAGCTTGGAACTAGCGGGGACAGATACGCAGTATTTT. Amino acid sequence: CASSLELAGTDTQYF.

This chain links TRBV6-1 with TRBJ1-3; the D is unclear. The CDR3 extends over 13 amino acids. Germline V gene lookup returns CDR1 MNHNS and CDR2 SASEGT. V shed 3 bases and J shed 2 bases, with 5 bases lying between them. The CDR3 spells CASSEGPGNTIYF. In DNA, the CDR3 is TGTGCCAGCAGTGAGGGCCCTGGAAACACCATATATTTT.

The rearrangement uses TRBV18 and TRBJ1-5; D may be TRBD1 (5 bases). Germline-derived CDR1 and CDR2 are KGHSH and LQKENI. This CDR3 region has 15 residues. Trimming removed 6 bases from V and 5 bases from J, with 17 bases in between. The CDR3 protein is CASSLLGGGDQPQHF. The CDR3 region has the DNA TGTGCCAGCTCCCTTCTAGGCGGAGGGGATCAGCCCCAGCATTTT.

The chain carries TRBV27 and TRBJ2-2; a weak D match, TRBD2 (7 bases). Between the trimmed V and J ends, which lost 6 bases and 3 bases, there was a span of 14 bases. The germline V gene has CDR1 MNHEY and CDR2 SMNVEV (reference sequence). The CDR3 has 15 amino acids. Here the CDR3 reads CASSLRGQDTGELFF. CDR3 nucleotide sequence: TGTGCCAGCAGCCTGCGGGGGCAGGACACCGGGGAGCTGTTTTTT.

The CDR3 coding sequence is TGTGCCAGCAGATTTACAGGGAGACCGAACACTGAAGCTTTCTTT. As protein: CASRFTGRPNTEAFF. The chain carries TRBV28 and TRBJ1-1, with D perhaps TRBD1 (6 bases). Between the trimmed V and J ends, which lost 6 bases and 1 base, there was a span of 15 bases. Germline V gene lookup returns CDR1 MDHEN and CDR2 SYDVKM. The CDR3 consists of 15 residues.

The rearrangement links TRBV5-1 to TRBJ2-3; TRBD2 agrees at 8 bases. V lost 2 bases and J lost 3; bases outside the gene matches: 5. CDR3 length: 15 amino acids. Germline lookup yields CDR1 SGHRS and CDR2 YFSETQ. DNA of the CDR3: TGCGCCAGCAGCTTCGGCGGCGGGGGGACAGATACGCAGTATTTT. Protein: CASSFGGGGTDTQYF.

The rearrangement uses TRBV28 and TRBJ1-1; D gene unclear. Germline V lookup: CDR1 MDHEN, CDR2 SYDVKM. The CDR3 totals 14 residues. V lost 6 bases and J lost 8, with 19 bases in between. DNA for the CDR3: TGTGCCAGCAGCATTAGCGCTCCCAGACGGGAAGCTTTCTTT. Translating gives CASSISAPRREAFF.

This clone was recorded a few times. The chain links TRBV2 to TRBJ1-2; TRBD1 agrees at 9 bases. The germline CDR1 and CDR2 sequences are SNHLY and FYNNEI. The CDR3 consists of 14 residues. After removal of 5 bases from V and 4 bases from J, the junction contained 5 bases not matched to a gene. The chain's CDR3 is CASSLQGQGYGYTF. CDR3 DNA: TGTGCCAGCAGTCTTCAGGGACAGGGCTATGGCTACACCTTC. Drawing the rest from reference TRBV2 and TRBJ1-2, the complete variable domain is EPEVTQTPSHQVTQMGQEVILRCVPISNHLYFYWYRQILGQKVEFLVSFYNNEISEKSEIFDDQFSVERPDGSNFTLKIRSTKLEDSAMYFCASSLQGQGYGYTFGSGTRLTVV.

V usage is TRBV11-2 and J usage is TRBJ1-2; 10 positions agree with TRBD1. Germline V gene data show CDR1 as SGHAT and CDR2 as FQNNGV. The CDR3 is 16 residues long. After removal of 7 bases from V and 3 bases from J, the junction contained 11 bases not matched to a gene. DNA for the CDR3: TGTGCCAGCACCCGGACAGGGGGGAGAATAGACTATGGCTACACCTTC. It yields the protein CASTRTGGRIDYGYTF.

This chain links TRBV6-5 with TRBJ2-5; TRBD2 matches at 12 bases. There are 14 residues in the CDR3. With 7 bases clipped from V and 4 bases from J, the junction kept 4 bases outside the gene matches. Germline CDR1 MNHEY, CDR2 SVGAGI. In DNA, the CDR3 is TGTGCCAGCACCGAGACTAGCGGGGGAGAGACCCAGTACTTC. This gives the protein CASTETSGGETQYF.

The V gene is TRBV27, the J gene TRBJ1-1; D gene unclear. This CDR3 contains 14 residues. The germline gives CDR1 MNHEY, CDR2 SMNVEV (reference sequence). The V gene lost 5 bases and the J gene lost 1 base, with 11 bases spanning the gap. The CDR3 nucleotides read TGTGCCAGCAGTCGGGGTAACAAGAACACTGAAGCTTTCTTT. It specifies CASSRGNKNTEAFF.

This sequence joins TRBV30 and TRBJ2-3; D call uncertain. Germline CDR1 and CDR2: GTSNPN and SVGIG (reference sequence). Trimming took off 0 bases at V and 8 bases at J, with 12 bases between the two ends. The CDR3 length is 13 residues. CDR3 region: CAWSVAPPGTQYF. As DNA, the CDR3 is TGTGCCTGGAGTGTAGCACCTCCCGGTACGCAGTATTTT.

Only a few counts were recorded for this clone. The chain links TRBV6-2 or TRBV6-3 to TRBJ2-7; no clear D gene. Trimming cost V 5 bases and J 0 bases, with 20 bases left between them. The germline gives CDR1 MNHEY, CDR2 SVGEGT. The CDR3 has 17 residues. The CDR3 nucleotides read TGTGCCAGCAGTCCGGTTAGTAAGCGAGTATCCTCCTACGAGCAGTACTTC. As protein: CASSPVSKRVSSYEQYF.

The chain joins TRBV10-3 to TRBJ2-1, with TRBD2 matching 8 bases. The germline CDR1 and CDR2 sequences are ENHRY and SYGVKD. This CDR3 region has 17 residues. The V segment lost 3 bases and the J segment 0 bases; nucleotides outside the gene matches: 7. The CDR3 protein is CAISDASGLSSYNEQFF. The CDR3 DNA sequence: TGTGCCATCAGTGACGCTAGCGGGCTAAGCTCCTACAATGAGCAGTTCTTC.

This rearrangement joins TRBV15 to TRBJ2-5; the match to TRBD2 covers 7 bases. The CDR3 length is 13 residues. Per germline, CDR1 LNHNV and CDR2 YYDKDF (reference sequence). Unmatched junction bases numbered 7, after V lost 3 bases and J lost 9 bases. Written as DNA, the CDR3 is TGTGCCACCAGCAGTGGGGGGGAGGCGGCCCAGTACTTC. Encoded protein: CATSSGGEAAQYF.

The rearrangement joins TRBV9 to TRBJ1-1; weak D call: TRBD1 (5 bases). V was cut by 0 bases and J by 4 bases, with 19 bases left in between. Germline assignment: CDR1 SGDLS and CDR2 YYNGEE. This CDR3 is built from 17 residues. CDR3 sequence (DNA): TGTGCCAGCAGCGTAGTAAGGTCAGCTCTTAGGGGCACTGAAGCTTTCTTT. This translates into CASSVVRSALRGTEAFF. The whole variable domain, remainder taken from reference TRBV9 and TRBJ1-1, is DSGVTQTPKHLITATGQRVTLRCSPRSGDLSVYWYQQSLDQGLQFLIQYYNGEERAKGNILERFSAQQFPDLHSELNLSSLELGDSALYFCASSVVRSALRGTEAFFGQGTRLTVV.

This chain joins TRBV2 and TRBJ2-7; 9 nucleotides agree with TRBD2. Germline CDR1 is SNHLY and CDR2 is FYNNEI. This CDR3 has 13 residues. With 11 bases clipped from V and 3 bases from J, the junction kept 8 bases outside the gene matches. The CDR3 sequence: CAGGRDQYYEQYF. DNA of the CDR3: TGTGCCGGCGGGAGGGATCAGTACTACGAGCAGTACTTC.

The genes are TRBV2 and TRBJ2-7; D might be TRBD1 (6 bases). From germline, CDR1 is SNHLY and CDR2 FYNNEI. V lost 7 bases to trimming and J lost 1 base, with 11 bases between them. This CDR3 is 13 amino acids long. The DNA of the CDR3 is TGTGCCAGCACCTACGGACAGTCCTACGAGCAGTACTTC. Protein sequence: CASTYGQSYEQYF. The full variable domain, rest sourced from reference TRBV2 and TRBJ2-7, is EPEVTQTPSHQVTQMGQEVILRCVPISNHLYFYWYRQILGQKVEFLVSFYNNEISEKSEIFDDQFSVERPDGSNFTLKIRSTKLEDSAMYFCASTYGQSYEQYFGPGTRLTVT.

This clone was recorded a few times. The gene calls are TRBV5-6 and TRBJ1-1; D remains ambiguous. V was trimmed by 4 bases and J by 3 bases, leaving 7 bases between them. CDR1 is SGHDT, CDR2 YYEEEE, per germline. This CDR3 contains 12 residues. CDR3 region: CASSPGYTEAFF. In DNA form, the CDR3 reads TGTGCCAGCAGCCCCGGGTACACTGAAGCTTTCTTT.